These 21 T cell receptor beta chains came from one sample sequenced in a study of blood T cell repertoires in COVID-19. The method was immunoSEQ multiplex PCR; TCRdb's version includes in-frame clones alone and lacks a portion of them. This sample has 350,000 to 450,000 clones; 80% to 90% occur once, and the top ten carry 2% to 2.5%. The sequencing input was peripheral blood. These receptors came from a woman in her fifties or sixties with COVID-19, enrolled during active disease.

The gene calls are TRBV7-3 and TRBJ2-5; possibly TRBD1 for D (6 bases). There are 15 residues in the CDR3. Germline loops: CDR1 SGHTA, CDR2 FQGTGA. V shed 0 bases and J shed 5 bases, with 13 bases lying between them. The CDR3 DNA reads TGTGCCAGCAGCTTAACGGGGGCACGTCAGGAGACCCAGTACTTC. Amino acid sequence: CASSLTGARQETQYF.

The CDR3 is CASSHTRAIYGYTF. CDR3 coding DNA: TGTGCCAGCAGCCACACCAGGGCCATCTATGGCTACACCTTC. The chain links TRBV3-1 (or the pseudogene TRBV3-2) to TRBJ1-2; perhaps TRBD1 as D (5 bases). This CDR3 is built from 14 residues. Trimming left V 3 bases short and J 4 bases short, with 12 bases between. The germline CDR1 and CDR2 sequences are LGHDT and YNNKEL (reference sequence).

This rearrangement joins TRBV2 to TRBJ2-1, with D perhaps matching TRBD2 (6 bases). V was trimmed by 8 bases and J by 3 bases, leaving 14 bases between them. The CDR3 contains 14 residues. CDR1 and CDR2 from the germline V gene are SNHLY and FYNNEI. CDR3 loop: CASQVDYSYNEQFF. Written as DNA, the CDR3 is TGTGCCAGCCAAGTGGACTACAGCTACAATGAGCAGTTCTTC.

This clone was recorded once. The rearrangement uses TRBV25-1 and TRBJ2-3, with D perhaps matching TRBD2 (7 bases). Trimming shortened V by 6 bases and J by 3 bases, and 13 bases separated the two germline ends. This CDR3 has 14 residues. CDR1 is MGHDK, CDR2 SYGVNS, per germline. CDR3 DNA: TGTGCCAGCAGCCCAAGGGGGGGAACAGATACGCAGTATTTT. Translated, it gives CASSPRGGTDTQYF.

V and J are TRBV19 and TRBJ1-4; TRBD1 is a possible D gene (5 bases). The V end lost 5 bases, the J end lost 10 bases, and 17 bases lay between the germline ends. Germline CDR1 LNHDA, CDR2 SQIVND (reference sequence). The CDR3 runs 14 residues. CDR3 in amino acids: CASSDSYSVGKLFF. The CDR3 region has the DNA TGTGCCAGTAGTGACAGCTACTCGGTCGGAAAACTGTTTTTT.

DNA for the CDR3: TGTGCCAGCAGCTGGGACAGGGGCTTCTCTGGGGCCAACGTCCTGACTTTC. Its protein is CASSWDRGFSGANVLTF. The chain carries TRBV5-6 and TRBJ2-6, with 10 bases matching TRBD1. CDR3 size: 17 residues. In germline, CDR1 is SGHDT, CDR2 YYEEEE. Germline trimming cut 3 bases from V and 0 bases from J; bases unmatched to any gene: 3. The full variable domain, with the rest looked up from reference TRBV5-6 and TRBJ2-6, is DAGVTQSPTHLIKTRGQQVTLRCSPKSGHDTVSWYQQALGQGPQFIFQYYEEEERQRGNFPDRFSGHQFPNYSSELNVNALLLGDSALYLCASSWDRGFSGANVLTFGAGSRLTVL.

The gene calls are TRBV12-5 and TRBJ2-4; D is possibly TRBD1 (7 bases). V was shortened by 6 bases and J by 3 bases, with 21 bases between the two germline ends. The CDR3 runs 17 residues. The germline gives CDR1 LGHNT, CDR2 FRNRAP. This CDR3 reads CASGRGTADSYKNIQYF. CDR3 sequence (DNA): TGTGCTAGTGGCCGCGGGACAGCCGATTCCTACAAAAACATTCAGTACTTC.

The chain joins TRBV7-9 to TRBJ1-5; D uncertain. The CDR3 is made up of 13 amino acids. The V gene lost 5 bases and the J gene lost 6 bases, with 11 bases spanning the gap. The germline V gene encodes CDR1 SEHNR and CDR2 FQNEAQ (reference sequence). The CDR3 region is CASSPGAVQPQHF. DNA for the CDR3: TGTGCCAGCAGCCCCGGTGCGGTTCAGCCCCAGCATTTT.

The V call is TRBV7-9, the J call TRBJ2-7, with 7 bases aligning to TRBD1. The CDR3 consists of 14 residues. The ends lost 5 bases at V and 2 bases at J; junction bases unmatched: 6. From germline, CDR1 is SEHNR and CDR2 FQNEAQ (reference sequence). The CDR3 DNA reads TGTGCCAGCAGCCCAAGGACAGGAGCCTACGAGCAGTACTTC. It translates to CASSPRTGAYEQYF. Full variable domain (remainder filled in from reference TRBV7-9 and TRBJ2-7): DTGVSQNPRHKITKRGQNVTFRCDPISEHNRLYWYRQTLGQGPEFLTYFQNEAQLEKSRLLSDRFSAERPKGSFSTLEIQRTEQGDSAMYLCASSPRTGAYEQYFGPGTRLTVT.

The rearrangement links TRBV7-9 to TRBJ1-5, with D perhaps matching TRBD1 (5 bases). V lost 0 bases, J lost 5 bases, and 8 bases lay in between. The germline V gene has CDR1 SEHNR and CDR2 FQNEAQ (reference sequence). The CDR3 extends over 14 amino acids. The DNA for the CDR3 is TGTGCCAGCAGCTTAGCGACAGCACATCAGCCCCAGCATTTT. Translation gives CASSLATAHQPQHF.

The sample holds one count of this clone. The chain couples TRBV7-9 to TRBJ2-5; D not resolved. Trimming shortened V by 1 base and J by 2 bases, and 11 bases separated the two germline ends. The germline V gene has CDR1 SEHNR and CDR2 FQNEAQ (reference sequence). The CDR3 length is 15 residues. The chain's CDR3 is CASSLGETDQETQYF. DNA of the CDR3: TGTGCCAGCAGCTTAGGAGAAACAGATCAAGAGACCCAGTACTTC.

This rearrangement joins TRBV7-6 to TRBJ1-5, with TRBD1 as a possible D gene (6 bases). The CDR3 covers 17 residues. Looked up from germline, CDR1 is SGHVS and CDR2 is FNYEAQ. V lost 5 bases, J lost 1 base, and 18 bases lay in between. This CDR3 is CASSAGGRDSSNQPQHF. In DNA form, the CDR3 reads TGTGCCAGCAGCGCCGGGGGGCGGGATAGCAGCAATCAGCCCCAGCATTTT.

The chain combines TRBV6-4 with TRBJ2-2; no reliable D call. CDR1 is MRHNA and CDR2 is SNTAGT in the germline V gene. Trimming took off 4 bases at V and 0 bases at J, with 6 bases between the two ends. This CDR3 has 14 residues. DNA for the CDR3: TGTGCCAGCAGTGTGGAGTCGAACACCGGGGAGCTGTTTTTT. This sequence encodes CASSVESNTGELFF.

The chain uses TRBV2 and TRBJ1-2, with D perhaps TRBD1 (5 bases). V dropped 6 bases and J dropped 5 bases, with 13 bases sitting between them. The CDR3 runs 13 residues. CDR1 and CDR2 from the germline V gene are SNHLY and FYNNEI. The CDR3 DNA sequence: TGTGCCAGCAGGCGGGACGGCCCATATGGCTACACCTTC. It codes for CASRRDGPYGYTF. Complete variable domain (other parts from reference TRBV2 and TRBJ1-2): EPEVTQTPSHQVTQMGQEVILRCVPISNHLYFYWYRQILGQKVEFLVSFYNNEISEKSEIFDDQFSVERPDGSNFTLKIRSTKLEDSAMYFCASRRDGPYGYTFGSGTRLTVV.

Only a few counts were recorded for this clone. The chain has TRBV19 and TRBJ1-6, with TRBD1 identical over 7 bases. The germline V gene has CDR1 LNHDA and CDR2 SQIVND (reference sequence). This CDR3 has 17 residues. J was trimmed by 0 bases and V by 4 bases; bases with no gene match: 6. The CDR3 sequence is CASSKDRPASYNSPLHF. CDR3 DNA: TGTGCCAGTAGTAAGGACAGGCCCGCCTCCTATAATTCACCCCTCCACTTT.

The rearrangement joins TRBV5-1 to TRBJ2-2; TRBD1 matches at 9 bases. Germline V gene sequence: CDR1 SGHRS, CDR2 YFSETQ. This CDR3 region has 16 residues. The trim removed 0 bases at V and 6 bases at J, leaving 6 bases unmatched. Here the CDR3 reads CASSLAGTGMSGELFF. The CDR3, as DNA: TGCGCCAGCAGCTTGGCTGGGACAGGGATGTCCGGGGAGCTGTTTTTT.

The chain has TRBV13 and TRBJ1-2; D is unresolved. Germline assignment: CDR1 PRHDT and CDR2 FYEKMQ (reference sequence). Trimming shortened V by 0 bases and J by 7 bases, and 12 bases separated the two germline ends. This CDR3 contains 14 residues. The CDR3 region has the DNA TGTGCCAGCAGCTTAGGACTGGGAGGCCTTGGCTACACCTTC. Encoded protein: CASSLGLGGLGYTF.

The chain is built from TRBV19 and TRBJ2-5; tentative D call: TRBD2 (6 bases). Germline V CDR1 and CDR2: LNHDA, SQIVND (reference sequence). Trimming cost V 5 bases and J 2 bases, with 9 bases left between them. The CDR3 contains 13 residues. The CDR3 DNA sequence: TGTGCCAGTAGTCGGGACTTGCAAGAGACCCAGTACTTC. It codes for CASSRDLQETQYF.

The V gene is TRBV18, the J gene TRBJ2-1, with 8 nucleotides matching TRBD2. CDR1 KGHSH and CDR2 LQKENI come from the germline V gene. The J segment lost 8 bases and the V segment lost 6 bases, leaving 12 bases of the junction unmatched. There are 15 residues in the CDR3. The CDR3 region has the DNA TGTGCCAGCTCCCGGGGGGGGGCCCGGCCGGATGAGCAGTTCTTC. It translates to CASSRGGARPDEQFF.

The gene calls are TRBV19 and TRBJ1-1, with D tentatively TRBD1 (5 bases). Germline V gene sequence: CDR1 LNHDA, CDR2 SQIVND (reference sequence). CDR3 length: 15 amino acids. Trimming took off 4 bases at V and 5 bases at J, with 17 bases between the two ends. The CDR3 bases are TGTGCCAGTAGTACCGTCTCAGGGCTGGGGACTGAAGCTTTCTTT. Protein product: CASSTVSGLGTEAFF.

As for this clone: Other DNA sequences in the sample encode the same CDR3. The chain recombines TRBV28 with TRBJ1-5; maybe TRBD1 (6 bases). Germline loops: CDR1 MDHEN, CDR2 SYDVKM. The CDR3 consists of 14 residues. Trimming stripped 1 base from V and 4 bases from J, with 8 bases between. CDR3 in amino acids: CASSLYRDNQPQHF. The CDR3 DNA sequence: TGTGCCAGCAGTTTATACAGGGATAATCAGCCCCAGCATTTT.